These 2 T cell receptor beta chains were all obtained from the same sample, sequenced in a study of shared clonotypes between healthy human individuals. Assay used: immunoSEQ multiplex PCR; TCRdb lists only in-frame clones, some missing. Here the sample spans some 2,000,000 clones, 90% to 96% being singletons. The sample consisted of naive CD4+ T cells sorted from blood. Subset meaning: CD45RA+ positively selected. These receptors all come from a young man in good health.

CDR3 sequence: CASSSTRQGTEAFF. CDR3 coding DNA: TGTGCCAGCAGCTCGACACGTCAGGGAACTGAAGCTTTCTTT. The chain recombines TRBV7-2 with TRBJ1-1, with a tentative D call TRBD1 (5 bases). CDR1 and CDR2 from the germline V gene are SGHTA and FQGNSA. The CDR3 length is 14 residues. V was clipped by 4 bases and J by 5 bases, with 14 bases between them. The full variable domain, its missing parts supplied by reference TRBV7-2 and TRBJ1-1, is GAGVSQSPSNKVTEKGKDVELRCDPISGHTALYWYRQSLGQGLEFLIYFQGNSAPDKSGLPSDRFSAERTGGSVSTLTIQRTQQEDSAVYLCASSSTRQGTEAFFGQGTRLTVV.

The J gene is TRBJ1-6, the V gene TRBV11-2; D may be TRBD1 (5 bases). This CDR3 has 14 residues. Germline CDR1 SGHAT, CDR2 FQNNGV. Trimming pared 3 bases from V and 10 bases from J, leaving 13 bases between. The CDR3 sequence: CASSFGTMRSPLHF. The CDR3 DNA is TGTGCCAGCAGCTTCGGGACCATGCGCTCACCCCTCCACTTT. The variable domain in full, completed from reference TRBV11-2 and TRBJ1-6, reads EAGVAQSPRYKIIEKRQSVAFWCNPISGHATLYWYQQILGQGPKLLIQFQNNGVVDDSQLPKDRFSAERLKGVDSTLKIQPAKLEDSAVYLCASSFGTMRSPLHFGNGTRLTVT.